A selection of T cell receptor beta chains follows, all from one sample in a study of cytomegalovirus exposure and HLA in healthy donors. Measured with immunoSEQ multiplex PCR; TCRdb has only the in-frame clones, and not every one. The data hold approximately 180,000 clones, with under 90% observed a single time. The material sequenced was PBMCs. The receptors were sampled from a man aged 18 to 29 in good health and CMV-seronegative. Both conserved end residues are part of each CDR3. The D gene is left open where the match is weak. A row's size may be missing; if present it is once, few, many or a size class.

D: NA; J: TRBJ2-5; size: NA; V: TRBV28; DNA: TGTGCCAGCTGCCTAAAAGAGACCCAGTACTTC; CDR3: CASCLKETQYF
D: NA; J: TRBJ2-4; size: NA; V: TRBV18; DNA: TGTGCCAGCTCACCACTCGGACAGCACCTTGAAAACATTCAGTACTTC; CDR3: CASSPLGQHLENIQYF
D: TRBD2; J: TRBJ2-7; size: NA; V: TRBV27; DNA: TGTGCCAGCAGTTTACTCGGGACTACATACTACGAGCAGTACTTC; CDR3: CASSLLGTTYYEQYF
D: NA; J: TRBJ2-6; size: NA; V: TRBV2; DNA: TGTGCCAGTTCAGGGCCTGGGGCCAACGTCCTGACTTTC; CDR3: CASSGPGANVLTF
D: TRBD2; J: TRBJ2-7; size: NA; V: TRBV18; DNA: TGTGCCAGCTCACCTACAGGGCCACTGGGACTAGCGGGAACCACCTACGAGCAGTACTTC; CDR3: CASSPTGPLGLAGTTYEQYF
D: NA; J: TRBJ2-3; size: NA; V: TRBV5-4; DNA: TGTGCCAGCAGCCCCAAGCAACCTAGTCCAGATACGCAGTATTTT; CDR3: CASSPKQPSPDTQYF
D: NA; J: TRBJ1-2; size: few; V: TRBV19; DNA: TGTGCCAGTAGCGGTCAGGGGACGGTTAACTATGGCTACACCTTC; CDR3: CASSGQGTVNYGYTF
D: TRBD1; J: TRBJ2-2; size: once; V: TRBV5-1; DNA: TGCGCCAGCAGCTTTAGTCAGGGGGCAACCGGGGAGCTGTTTTTT; CDR3: CASSFSQGATGELFF
D: TRBD2; J: TRBJ2-6; size: NA; V: TRBV25-1; DNA: TGTGCCAGCAGTGAACACGGGGGGGACTCTGGGGCCAACGTCCTGACTTTC; CDR3: CASSEHGGDSGANVLTF
D: NA; J: TRBJ2-1; size: NA; V: TRBV27; DNA: TGTGCCAGCAGATCCGGGTCGTTCTACAATGAGCAGTTCTTC; CDR3: CASRSGSFYNEQFF
D: NA; J: TRBJ2-3; size: NA; V: TRBV27; DNA: TGTGCCAGCAGTTTAGTTTCTGTGTCGGAACAGGGAACAGATACGCAGTATTTT; CDR3: CASSLVSVSEQGTDTQYF
D: NA; J: TRBJ1-5; size: NA; V: TRBV28; DNA: TGTGCCAGCAGTTTCTCGCCGTCAGGCACAAGCAATCAGCCCCAGCATTTT; CDR3: CASSFSPSGTSNQPQHF
D: NA; J: TRBJ2-3; size: NA; V: TRBV29-1; DNA: TGCAGCGCAGGTAGACAGGTCCAGACAGATACGCAGTATTTT; CDR3: CSAGRQVQTDTQYF
D: NA; J: TRBJ2-2; size: NA; V: TRBV27; DNA: TGTGCCAGCAGTTTATTCGGGTCTTTGAACACCGGGGAGCTGTTTTTT; CDR3: CASSLFGSLNTGELFF
D: TRBD2; J: TRBJ2-1; size: NA; V: TRBV15; DNA: TGTGCCACCAGCAGAGATGCACTAGCGGGGGCCTACAATGAGCAGTTCTTC; CDR3: CATSRDALAGAYNEQFF
D: NA; J: TRBJ1-2; size: NA; V: TRBV4-1; DNA: TGCGCCAGCAGCCACCCCCTCCAGGGGTTGAACTATGGCTACACCTTC; CDR3: CASSHPLQGLNYGYTF
D: TRBD2; J: TRBJ2-1; size: NA; V: TRBV6-5; DNA: TGTGCCAGCAGTAACCTAGCGGGAGGGCATGAGCAGTTCTTC; CDR3: CASSNLAGGHEQFF
D: TRBD2; J: TRBJ2-1; size: NA; V: TRBV12-5; DNA: TGTGCTAGTGGTTTGGTCCTTCAGCGGGGGACGTACAATGAGCAGTTCTTC; CDR3: CASGLVLQRGTYNEQFF
D: NA; J: TRBJ2-7; size: few; V: TRBV6-1; DNA: TGTGCCAGCAGTCCTCAGGGTTACGAGCAGTACTTC; CDR3: CASSPQGYEQYF
D: NA; J: TRBJ2-3; size: once; V: TRBV27; DNA: TGTGCCAGCAGTCTCAGGGGTAGCACAGATACGCAGTATTTT; CDR3: CASSLRGSTDTQYF
D: TRBD1; J: TRBJ2-2; size: NA; V: TRBV6-5; DNA: TGTGCCAGCAGTTCAACAGGGGAAACCGGGGAGCTGTTTTTT; CDR3: CASSSTGETGELFF
D: NA; J: TRBJ2-1; size: NA; V: TRBV7-9; DNA: TGTGCCAGCAGCTTAGCGAGAACTAGCAATGAGCAGTTCTTC; CDR3: CASSLARTSNEQFF